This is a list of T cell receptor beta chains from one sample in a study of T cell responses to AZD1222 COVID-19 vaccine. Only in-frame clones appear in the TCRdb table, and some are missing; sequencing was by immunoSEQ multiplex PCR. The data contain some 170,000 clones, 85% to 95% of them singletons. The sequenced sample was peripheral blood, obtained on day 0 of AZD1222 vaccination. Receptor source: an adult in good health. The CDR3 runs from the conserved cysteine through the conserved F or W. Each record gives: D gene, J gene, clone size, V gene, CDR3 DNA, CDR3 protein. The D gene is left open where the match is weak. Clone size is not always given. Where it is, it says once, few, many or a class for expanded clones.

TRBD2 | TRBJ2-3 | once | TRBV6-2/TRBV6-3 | TGTGCCAGCAGTTCCAGGACTAGCAGAACTAGCACAGATACGCAGTATTTT | CASSSRTSRTSTDTQYF
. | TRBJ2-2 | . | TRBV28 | TGTGCCAGCAGTAAATTCGGGGAGCTGTTTTTT | CASSKFGELFF
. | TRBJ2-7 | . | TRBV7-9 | TGTGCCAGCAGCTTGCACAGGCGACACTACGAGCAGTACTTC | CASSLHRRHYEQYF
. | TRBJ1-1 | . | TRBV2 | TGTGCCAGCAGTGAACAGGGGATGAACACTGAAGCTTTCTTT | CASSEQGMNTEAFF
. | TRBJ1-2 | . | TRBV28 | TGTGCCAGCAGTTCCGCCGAAACCCCTAATTATGGCTACACCTTC | CASSSAETPNYGYTF
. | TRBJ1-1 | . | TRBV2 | TGTGCCAGCAGCCCTGGTGACACTGAAGCTTTCTTT | CASSPGDTEAFF
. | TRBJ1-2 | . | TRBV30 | TGTGCCTGGAGGACGCCAGGGATTAGCTATGGCTACACCTTC | CAWRTPGISYGYTF
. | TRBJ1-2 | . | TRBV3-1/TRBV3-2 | TGTGCCAGCAGCCAAGAGTTGGGTCAAGGTCCCCAAAATGGCTACACCTTC | CASSQELGQGPQNGYTF
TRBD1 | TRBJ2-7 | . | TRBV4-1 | TGCGCCAGCAGCCAACCAGGGACAGAGCTGTACGAGCAGTACTTC | CASSQPGTELYEQYF
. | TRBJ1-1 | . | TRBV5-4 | TGTGCCAGCAGCCCGAGGATGGACAGAATGAACACTGAAGCTTTCTTT | CASSPRMDRMNTEAFF
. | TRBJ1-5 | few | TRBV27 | TGTGCCAGCAGGATACAGACAGGTCTGCCCCAGCATTTT | CASRIQTGLPQHF
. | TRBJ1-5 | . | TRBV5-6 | TGTGCCAGCAGCTCCGGGGTTAGCAATCAGCCCCAGCATTTT | CASSSGVSNQPQHF
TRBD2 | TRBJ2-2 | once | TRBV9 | TGTGCCAGCAGCCCAACTAGCGGAGGAACCGGGGAGCTGTTTTTT | CASSPTSGGTGELFF
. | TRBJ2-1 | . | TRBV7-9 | TGTGCCAGCAGCCCAATCGGCAATGAGCAGTTCTTC | CASSPIGNEQFF
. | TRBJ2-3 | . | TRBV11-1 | TGTGCCAGCAGCTTACCCAGCCCTACCACAGATACGCAGTATTTT | CASSLPSPTTDTQYF
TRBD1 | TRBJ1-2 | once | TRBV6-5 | TGTGCCAGCAGTCAGGGGGCTCTTGGCTACACCTTC | CASSQGALGYTF
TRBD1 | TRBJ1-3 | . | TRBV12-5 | TGTGCTAGTGGTTTGGTACCATTTAGGGACAGGGGTCAACACTCTGGAAACACCATATATTTT | CASGLVPFRDRGQHSGNTIYF
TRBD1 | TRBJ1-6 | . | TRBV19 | TGTGCCAGTAGTGACAGGGGGAATTCACCCCTCCACTTT | CASSDRGNSPLHF
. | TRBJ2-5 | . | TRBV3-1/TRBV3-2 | TGTGCCAGCAGCTACGAGGGGGAGACCCAGTACTTC | CASSYEGETQYF
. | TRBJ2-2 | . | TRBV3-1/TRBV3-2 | TGTGCCAGCAGCCAAGGGGCAGAAGGAGCGTTTTTT | CASSQGAEGAFF
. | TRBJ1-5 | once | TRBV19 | TGTGCCAGTAGTATTGTAGGGAGTGGGAATCAGCCCCAGCATTTT | CASSIVGSGNQPQHF
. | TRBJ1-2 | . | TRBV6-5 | TGTGCCAGCAGTTCCGGGAGCAACTATGGCTACACCTTC | CASSSGSNYGYTF
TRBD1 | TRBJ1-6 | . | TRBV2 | TGTGCCAGCAGTGATTCGGGACAGGATAATTCACCCCTCCACTTT | CASSDSGQDNSPLHF
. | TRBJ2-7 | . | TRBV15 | TGTGCCACCAGCAGAGATAGATGGGGGCTCGTATACGAGCAGTACTTC | CATSRDRWGLVYEQYF
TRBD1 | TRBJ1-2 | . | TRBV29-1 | TGCAGCGTTGGACAGGGGGTGAATGGCTACACCTTC | CSVGQGVNGYTF
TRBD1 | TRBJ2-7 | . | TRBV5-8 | TGTGCCAGCAGCCTCGTGGGGACAGGGAGCTACGAGCAGTACTTC | CASSLVGTGSYEQYF
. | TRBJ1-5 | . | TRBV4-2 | TGTGCCAGCAGCCAAGATTCGCGCCAGCCCCAGCATTTT | CASSQDSRQPQHF
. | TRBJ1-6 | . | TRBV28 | TGTGCCAGCAGGGACCTCTATAATTCACCCCTCCACTTT | CASRDLYNSPLHF
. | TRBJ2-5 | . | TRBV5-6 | TGTGCCAGCAGCTTGGGCCCATTGGGGGTCCAAGAGACCCAGTACTTC | CASSLGPLGVQETQYF
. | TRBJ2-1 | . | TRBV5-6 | TGTGCCAGCAGCCCCGGTATATACAATGAGCAGTTCTTC | CASSPGIYNEQFF
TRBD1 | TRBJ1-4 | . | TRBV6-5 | TGTGCCAGCAGGGACAGGGTCACGAATGAAAAACTGTTTTTT | CASRDRVTNEKLFF
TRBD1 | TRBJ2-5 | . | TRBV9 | TGTGCCAGCAGCGGCCGGGACAGTCAAGAGACCCAGTACTTC | CASSGRDSQETQYF
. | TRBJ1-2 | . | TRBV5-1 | TGCGCCAGCAGCTTGGCCGGTTGGGGTGGCTACACCTTC | CASSLAGWGGYTF
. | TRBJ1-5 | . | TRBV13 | TGTGCCAGCAGTTTGGGAGGAGGCAATCAGCCCCAGCATTTT | CASSLGGGNQPQHF
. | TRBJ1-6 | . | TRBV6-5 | TGTGCCAGCAGCCCAACCAGGGAAACAAGTTCACCCCTCCACTTT | CASSPTRETSSPLHF
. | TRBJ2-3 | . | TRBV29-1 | TGCAGCGTCGAACCAGGGGTGGATACGCAGTATTTT | CSVEPGVDTQYF
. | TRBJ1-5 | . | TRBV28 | TGTGCCAGCAGTTTAGGGTCAGAGGGAAGCAATCAGCCCCAGCATTTT | CASSLGSEGSNQPQHF
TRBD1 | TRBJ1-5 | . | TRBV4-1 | TGCGCCAGCAGCCATCCCCCTCCGGGACAGGGCAATCAGCCCCAGCATTTT | CASSHPPPGQGNQPQHF
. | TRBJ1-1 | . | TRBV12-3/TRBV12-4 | TGTGCCAGCAGTTTAGTCCGAGGCACTGAAGCTTTCTTT | CASSLVRGTEAFF
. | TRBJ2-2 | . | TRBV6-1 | TGTGCCAGCAGTGAAGGGACGGCAGGGGAGCTGTTTTTT | CASSEGTAGELFF
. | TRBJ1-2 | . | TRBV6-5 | TGTGCCAGCAGCCTCGGTGATGCCGTTAACTATGGCTACACCTTC | CASSLGDAVNYGYTF
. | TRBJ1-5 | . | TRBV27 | TGTGCCAGCAGTTTCCGGCGGAGCAATCAGCCCCAGCATTTT | CASSFRRSNQPQHF
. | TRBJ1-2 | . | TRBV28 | TGTGCCAGCAGTTCGCCCGGGACGGTTTATGGCTACACCTTC | CASSSPGTVYGYTF
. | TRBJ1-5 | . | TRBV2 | TGTGCCAGCAGTGAAGGGACGGCCCCTTATCAGCCCCAGCATTTT | CASSEGTAPYQPQHF
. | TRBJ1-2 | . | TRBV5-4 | TGTGCCAGCAGCTTGTGGGGGGAGCGGGGCTACACCTTC | CASSLWGERGYTF
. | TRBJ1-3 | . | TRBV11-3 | TGTGCCAGCAGCTTAGGGGACGGCAGGGGTGGAAACACCATATATTTT | CASSLGDGRGGNTIYF
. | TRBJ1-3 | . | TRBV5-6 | TGTGCCAGCAGCTTGGCGGGAAAGGGAATCTCTGGAAACACCATATATTTT | CASSLAGKGISGNTIYF